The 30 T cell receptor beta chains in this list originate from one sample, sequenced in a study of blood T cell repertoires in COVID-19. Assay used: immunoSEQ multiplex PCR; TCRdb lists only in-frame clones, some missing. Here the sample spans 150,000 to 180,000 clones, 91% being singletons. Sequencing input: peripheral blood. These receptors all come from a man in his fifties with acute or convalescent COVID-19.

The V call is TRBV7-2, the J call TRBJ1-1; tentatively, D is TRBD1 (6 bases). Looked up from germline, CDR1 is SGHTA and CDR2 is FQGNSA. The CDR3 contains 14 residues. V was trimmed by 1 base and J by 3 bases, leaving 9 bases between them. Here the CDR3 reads CASSLGPGDTEAFF. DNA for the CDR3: TGTGCCAGCAGCTTAGGTCCAGGGGACACTGAAGCTTTCTTT.

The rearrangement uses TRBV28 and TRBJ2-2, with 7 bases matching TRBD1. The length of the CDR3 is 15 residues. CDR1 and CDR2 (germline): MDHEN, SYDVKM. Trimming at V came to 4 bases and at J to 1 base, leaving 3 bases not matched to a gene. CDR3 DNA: TGTGCCAGCAGTTCGGGACAGTGGAACACCGGGGAGCTGTTTTTT. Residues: CASSSGQWNTGELFF.

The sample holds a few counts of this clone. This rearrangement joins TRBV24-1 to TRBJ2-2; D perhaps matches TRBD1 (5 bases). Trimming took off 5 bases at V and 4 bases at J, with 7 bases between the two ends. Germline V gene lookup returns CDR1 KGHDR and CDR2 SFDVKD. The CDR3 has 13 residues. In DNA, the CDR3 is TGTGCCACCAGTGCTAGGGGCACCGGGGAGCTGTTTTTT. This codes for CATSARGTGELFF.

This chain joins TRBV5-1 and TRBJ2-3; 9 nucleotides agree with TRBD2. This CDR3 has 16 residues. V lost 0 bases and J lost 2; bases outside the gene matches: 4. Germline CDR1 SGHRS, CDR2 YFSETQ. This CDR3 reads CASSLAAGGLTDTQYF. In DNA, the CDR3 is TGCGCCAGCAGCTTGGCAGCGGGAGGACTCACAGATACGCAGTATTTT.

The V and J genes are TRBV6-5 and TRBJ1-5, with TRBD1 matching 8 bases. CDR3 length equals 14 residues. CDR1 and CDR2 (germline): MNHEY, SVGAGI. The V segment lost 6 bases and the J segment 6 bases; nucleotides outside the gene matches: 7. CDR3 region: CASRDRGEGQPQHF. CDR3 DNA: TGTGCCAGCAGAGACAGGGGTGAGGGTCAGCCCCAGCATTTT.

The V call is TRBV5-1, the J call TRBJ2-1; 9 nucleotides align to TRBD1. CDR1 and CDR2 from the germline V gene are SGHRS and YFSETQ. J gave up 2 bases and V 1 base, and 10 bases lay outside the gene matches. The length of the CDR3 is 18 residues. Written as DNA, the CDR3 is TGCGCCAGCAGCTTGACGACAGGGGGTCTGGGGACCTACAATGAGCAGTTCTTC. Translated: CASSLTTGGLGTYNEQFF.

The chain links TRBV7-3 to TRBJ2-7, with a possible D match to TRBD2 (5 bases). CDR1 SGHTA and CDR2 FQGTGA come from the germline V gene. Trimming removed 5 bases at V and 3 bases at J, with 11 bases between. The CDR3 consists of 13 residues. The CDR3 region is CASSPLEGYEQYF. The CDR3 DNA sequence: TGTGCCAGCAGCCCCCTCGAGGGCTACGAGCAGTACTTC. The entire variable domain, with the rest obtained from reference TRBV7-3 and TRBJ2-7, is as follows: GAGVSQTPSNKVTEKGKYVELRCDPISGHTALYWYRQSLGQGPEFLIYFQGTGAADDSGLPNDRFFAVRPEGSVSTLKIQRTERGDSAVYLCASSPLEGYEQYFGPGTRLTVT.

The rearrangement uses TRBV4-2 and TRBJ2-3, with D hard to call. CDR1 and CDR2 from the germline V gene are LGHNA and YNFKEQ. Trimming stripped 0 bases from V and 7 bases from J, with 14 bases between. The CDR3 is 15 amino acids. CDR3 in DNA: TGTGCCAGCAGCCAAGAAGGCACAGTCCGGAATACGCAGTATTTT. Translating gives CASSQEGTVRNTQYF.

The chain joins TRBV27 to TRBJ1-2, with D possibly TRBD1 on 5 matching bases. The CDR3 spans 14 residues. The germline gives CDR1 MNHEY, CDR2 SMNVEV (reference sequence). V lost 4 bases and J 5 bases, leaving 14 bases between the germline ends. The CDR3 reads CASSSVGGGYGYTF. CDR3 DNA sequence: TGTGCCAGCAGTTCCGTCGGCGGGGGTTATGGCTACACCTTC.

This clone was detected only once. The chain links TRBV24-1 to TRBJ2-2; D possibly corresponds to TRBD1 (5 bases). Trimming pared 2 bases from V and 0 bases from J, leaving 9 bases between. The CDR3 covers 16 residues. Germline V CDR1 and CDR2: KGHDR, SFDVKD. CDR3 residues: CATSDYPGTNTGELFF. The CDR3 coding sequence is TGTGCCACCAGTGATTATCCAGGGACGAACACCGGGGAGCTGTTTTTT.

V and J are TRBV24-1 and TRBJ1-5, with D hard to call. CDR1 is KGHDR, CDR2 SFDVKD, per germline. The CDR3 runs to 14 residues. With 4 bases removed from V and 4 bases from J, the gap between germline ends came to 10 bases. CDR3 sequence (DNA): TGTGCCACCAGTGAGTCAGCGGGGAATCAGCCCCAGCATTTT. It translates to CATSESAGNQPQHF.

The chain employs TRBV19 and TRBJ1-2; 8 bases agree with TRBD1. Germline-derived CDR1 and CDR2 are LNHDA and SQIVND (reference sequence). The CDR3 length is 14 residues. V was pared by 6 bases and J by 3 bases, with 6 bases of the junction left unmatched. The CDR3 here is CASSADREDYGYTF. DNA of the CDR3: TGTGCCAGTAGCGCGGACAGGGAGGACTATGGCTACACCTTC.

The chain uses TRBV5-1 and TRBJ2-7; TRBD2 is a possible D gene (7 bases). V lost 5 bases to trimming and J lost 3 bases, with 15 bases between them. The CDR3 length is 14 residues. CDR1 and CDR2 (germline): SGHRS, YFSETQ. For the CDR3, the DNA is TGCGCCAGCAGTTTTTCAAGGGGGGGCTACGAGCAGTACTTC. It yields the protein CASSFSRGGYEQYF.

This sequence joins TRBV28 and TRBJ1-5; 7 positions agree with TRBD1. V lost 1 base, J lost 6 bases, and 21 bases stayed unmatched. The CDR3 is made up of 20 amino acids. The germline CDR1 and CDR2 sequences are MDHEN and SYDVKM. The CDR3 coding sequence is TGTGCCAGCAGTTTATCCCCCACAGGGGTGGGTTCGGAATCAGGTCAGCCCCAGCATTTT. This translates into CASSLSPTGVGSESGQPQHF.

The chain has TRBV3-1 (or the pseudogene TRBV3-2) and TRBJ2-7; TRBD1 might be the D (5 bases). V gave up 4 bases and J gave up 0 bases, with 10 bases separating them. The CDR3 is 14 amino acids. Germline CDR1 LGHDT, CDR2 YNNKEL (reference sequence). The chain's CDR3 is CASSPPTASYEQYF. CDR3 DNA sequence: TGTGCCAGCAGCCCCCCGACAGCCTCCTACGAGCAGTACTTC.

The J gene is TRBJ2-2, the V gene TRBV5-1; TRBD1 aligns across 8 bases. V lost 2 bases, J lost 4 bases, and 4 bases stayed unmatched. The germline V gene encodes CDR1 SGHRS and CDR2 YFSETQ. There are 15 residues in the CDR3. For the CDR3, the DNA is TGCGCCAGCAGCTTAGGACAGGGCTTCACCGGGGAGCTGTTTTTT. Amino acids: CASSLGQGFTGELFF.

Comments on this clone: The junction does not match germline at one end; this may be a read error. For the CDR3, the DNA is TGTGCCAGCAGCATAGAACACTCGGGGCTGTTTTTT. Translating gives CASSIEHSGLFF. V gene TRBV11-2 combines with J gene TRBJ1-4; unclear D gene. Germline V gene data show CDR1 as SGHAT and CDR2 as FQNNGV. The CDR3 runs to 12 residues. The full variable domain, with the rest looked up from reference TRBV11-2 and TRBJ1-4, is EAGVAQSPRYKIIEKRQSVAFWCNPISGHATLYWYQQILGQGPKLLIQFQNNGVVDDSQLPKDRFSAERLKGVDSTLKIQPAKLEDSAVYLCASSIEHSGLFFGSGTQLSVL.

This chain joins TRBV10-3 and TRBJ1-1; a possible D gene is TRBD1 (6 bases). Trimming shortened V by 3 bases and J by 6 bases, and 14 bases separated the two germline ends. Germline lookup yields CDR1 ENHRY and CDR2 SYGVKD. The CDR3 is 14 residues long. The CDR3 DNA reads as TGTGCCATCAGTGAATCAGGGGTGAAGGCTGAAGCTTTCTTT. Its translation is CAISESGVKAEAFF.

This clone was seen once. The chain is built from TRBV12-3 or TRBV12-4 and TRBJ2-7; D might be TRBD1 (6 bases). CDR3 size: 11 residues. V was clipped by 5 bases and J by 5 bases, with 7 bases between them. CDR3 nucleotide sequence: TGTGCCAGCAGTAACAGGGACGAGCAGTACTTC. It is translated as CASSNRDEQYF.

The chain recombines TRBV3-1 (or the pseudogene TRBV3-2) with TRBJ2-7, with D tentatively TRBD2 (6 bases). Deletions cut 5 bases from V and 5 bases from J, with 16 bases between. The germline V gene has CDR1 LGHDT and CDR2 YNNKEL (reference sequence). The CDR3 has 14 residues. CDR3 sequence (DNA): TGTGCCAGCAGCTACGGGACTCAGGAAAACGAGCAGTACGTC. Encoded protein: CASSYGTQENEQYV.

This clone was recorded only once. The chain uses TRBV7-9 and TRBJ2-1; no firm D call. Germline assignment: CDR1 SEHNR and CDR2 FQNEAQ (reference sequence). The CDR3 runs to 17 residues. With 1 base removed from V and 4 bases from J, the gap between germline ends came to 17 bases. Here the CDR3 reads CASSLGARPYLYNEQFF. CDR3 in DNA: TGTGCCAGCAGCTTAGGGGCCCGGCCTTACCTTTACAATGAGCAGTTCTTC.

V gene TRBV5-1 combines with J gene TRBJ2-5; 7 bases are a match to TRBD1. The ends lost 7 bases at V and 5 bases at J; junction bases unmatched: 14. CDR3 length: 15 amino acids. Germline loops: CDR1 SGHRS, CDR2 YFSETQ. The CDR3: CASSQGPMKGETQYF. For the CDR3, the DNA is TGCGCCAGCTCACAGGGGCCAATGAAGGGGGAGACCCAGTACTTC.

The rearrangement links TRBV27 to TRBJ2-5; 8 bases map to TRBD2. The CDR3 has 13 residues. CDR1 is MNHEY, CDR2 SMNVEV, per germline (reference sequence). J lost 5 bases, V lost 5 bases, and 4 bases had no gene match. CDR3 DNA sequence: TGTGCCAGCAGTCGAGCGGGAGCGGAGACCCAGTACTTC. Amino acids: CASSRAGAETQYF.

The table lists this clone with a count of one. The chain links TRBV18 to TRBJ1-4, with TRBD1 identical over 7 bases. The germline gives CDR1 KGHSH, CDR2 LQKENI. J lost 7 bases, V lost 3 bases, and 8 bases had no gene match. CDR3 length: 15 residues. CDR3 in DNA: TGTGCCAGCTCACCGGCGACAGGGAGTCGTGAAAAACTGTTTTTT. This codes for CASSPATGSREKLFF.

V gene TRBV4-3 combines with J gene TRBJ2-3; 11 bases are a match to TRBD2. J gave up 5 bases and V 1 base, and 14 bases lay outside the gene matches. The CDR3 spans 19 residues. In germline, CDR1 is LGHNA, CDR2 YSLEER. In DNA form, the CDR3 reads TGCGCCAGCAGCCAAGGGGATCAAGAACTAGCGGGGGAGGAAGATACGCAGTATTTT. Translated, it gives CASSQGDQELAGEEDTQYF.

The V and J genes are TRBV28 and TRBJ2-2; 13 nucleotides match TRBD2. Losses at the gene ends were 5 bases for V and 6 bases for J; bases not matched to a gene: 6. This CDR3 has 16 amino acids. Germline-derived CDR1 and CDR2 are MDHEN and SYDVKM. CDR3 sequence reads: CASSAGLAGVSGELFF. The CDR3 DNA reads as TGTGCCAGCAGTGCTGGACTAGCGGGAGTTTCCGGGGAGCTGTTTTTT.

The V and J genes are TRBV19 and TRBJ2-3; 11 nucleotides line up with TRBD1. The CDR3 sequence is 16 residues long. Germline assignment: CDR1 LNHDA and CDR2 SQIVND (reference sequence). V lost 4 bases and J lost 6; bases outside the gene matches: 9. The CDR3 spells CASSTLGQGVGDTQYF. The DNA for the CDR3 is TGTGCCAGTAGTACCCTGGGACAGGGGGTAGGGGATACGCAGTATTTT.

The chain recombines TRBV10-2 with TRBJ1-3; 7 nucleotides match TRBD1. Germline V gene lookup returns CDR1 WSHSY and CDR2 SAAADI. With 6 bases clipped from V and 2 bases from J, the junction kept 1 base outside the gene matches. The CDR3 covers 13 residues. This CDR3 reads CASRTGPGNTIYF. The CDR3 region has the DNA TGCGCCAGCAGGACAGGGCCTGGAAACACCATATATTTT.

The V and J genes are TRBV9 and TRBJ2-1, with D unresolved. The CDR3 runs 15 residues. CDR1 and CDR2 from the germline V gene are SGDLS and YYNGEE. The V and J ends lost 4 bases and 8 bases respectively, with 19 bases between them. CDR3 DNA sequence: TGTGCCAGCAGCACTCGTAGCCCCGGTTTCGATGAGCAGTTCTTC. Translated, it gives CASSTRSPGFDEQFF.

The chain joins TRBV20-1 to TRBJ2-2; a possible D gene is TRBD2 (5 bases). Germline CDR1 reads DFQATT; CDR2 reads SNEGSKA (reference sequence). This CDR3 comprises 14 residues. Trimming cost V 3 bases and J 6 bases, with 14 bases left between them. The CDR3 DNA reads TGCAGTGCTAGTAGTGGACTGGATTCCGGGGAGCTGTTTTTT. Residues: CSASSGLDSGELFF.